The TCR beta chain described here comes from a study of blood T cell repertoires in COVID-19. About the study: Acute and convalescent COVID-19 samples came from the United States, Italy and Spain. The analysed material was cDNA or gDNA that came from T cells, B-cell-depleted T cells, or PBMCs.

This clone showed up just a few times. Other nucleotide sequences from this sample produce the same CDR3. The CDR3 consists of 14 residues. V was shortened by 0 bases and J by 0 bases, with 7 bases between the two germline ends. Germline lookup yields CDR1 SGHRS and CDR2 YFSETQ. Repertoires were generated with immunoSEQ multiplex PCR, while TCRdb's copy carries only in-frame clones and drops some. The table lists 120,000 or so clones, more than 70% of them singletons. Sample: peripheral blood. This TCR was recovered from a woman of 80 years or more with acute or convalescent COVID-19. This sequence joins TRBV5-1 and TRBJ2-7, with D possibly TRBD2 on 6 matching bases. The CDR3 loop is CASSLVGSSYEQYF. The CDR3 DNA reads as TGCGCCAGCAGCTTGGTCGGGAGCTCCTACGAGCAGTACTTC.